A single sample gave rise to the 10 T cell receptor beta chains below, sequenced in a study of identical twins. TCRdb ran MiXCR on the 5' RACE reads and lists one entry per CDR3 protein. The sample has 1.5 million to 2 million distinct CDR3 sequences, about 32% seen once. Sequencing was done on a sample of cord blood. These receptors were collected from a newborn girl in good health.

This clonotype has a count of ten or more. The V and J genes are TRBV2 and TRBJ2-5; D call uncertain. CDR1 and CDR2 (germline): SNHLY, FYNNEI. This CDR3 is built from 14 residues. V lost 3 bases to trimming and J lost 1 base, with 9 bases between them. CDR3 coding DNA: TGTGCCAGCAGTGAGGGTGATCCCCAAGAGACCCAGTACTTC. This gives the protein CASSEGDPQETQYF.

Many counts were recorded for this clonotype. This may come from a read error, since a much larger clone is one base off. CDR3 in amino acids: CASSDSGYTF. The DNA of the CDR3 is TGTGCCAGCAGTGACTCTGGCTACACCTTC. This chain links TRBV6-1 with TRBJ1-2; no definite D call. From germline, CDR1 is MNHNS and CDR2 SASEGT. CDR3 length: 10 residues. V was pared by 3 bases and J by 7 bases, with 3 bases between.

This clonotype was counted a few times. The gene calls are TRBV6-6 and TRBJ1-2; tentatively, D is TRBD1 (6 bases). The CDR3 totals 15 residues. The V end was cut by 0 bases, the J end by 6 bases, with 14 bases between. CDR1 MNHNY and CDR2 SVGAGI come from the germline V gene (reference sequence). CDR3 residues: CASSYSTPQGNGYTF. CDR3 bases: TGTGCCAGCAGTTACTCGACCCCCCAGGGGAATGGCTACACCTTC.

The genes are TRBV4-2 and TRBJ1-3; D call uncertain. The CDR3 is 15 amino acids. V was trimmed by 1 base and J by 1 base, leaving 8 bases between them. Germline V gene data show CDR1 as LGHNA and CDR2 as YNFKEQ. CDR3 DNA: TGTGCCAGCAGCCAAGTTGCGGGGTCTGGAAACACCATATATTTT. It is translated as CASSQVAGSGNTIYF.

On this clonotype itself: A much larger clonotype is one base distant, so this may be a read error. This CDR3 is CSVVTGGEQYF. The DNA of the CDR3 is TGCAGCGTTGTAACGGGAGGGGAGCAGTACTTC. V and J are TRBV29-1 and TRBJ2-5, with TRBD2 identical over 8 bases. Germline CDR1 reads SQVTM; CDR2 reads ANQGSEA. The V and J ends lost 4 bases and 11 bases, in that order; junction bases with no gene match: 6. The CDR3 is 11 residues long.

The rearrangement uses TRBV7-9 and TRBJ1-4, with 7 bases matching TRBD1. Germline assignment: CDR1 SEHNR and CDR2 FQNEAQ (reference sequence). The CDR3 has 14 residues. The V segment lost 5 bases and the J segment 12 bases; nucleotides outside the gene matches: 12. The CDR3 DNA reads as TGTGCCAGCAGCAGTGACAGGGTGGGGTATGAACTGTTTTTT. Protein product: CASSSDRVGYELFF.

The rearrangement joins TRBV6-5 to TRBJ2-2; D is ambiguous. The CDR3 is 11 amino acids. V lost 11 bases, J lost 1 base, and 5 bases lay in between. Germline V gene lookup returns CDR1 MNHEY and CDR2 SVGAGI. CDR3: CAVMNTGELFF. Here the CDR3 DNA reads TGTGCCGTCATGAACACCGGGGAGCTGTTTTTT.

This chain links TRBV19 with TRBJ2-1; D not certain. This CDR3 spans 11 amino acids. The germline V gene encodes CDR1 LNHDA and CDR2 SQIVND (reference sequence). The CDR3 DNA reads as TGTGCGGCCAGCTCCTACAATGAGCAGTTCTTC. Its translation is CAASSYNEQFF.

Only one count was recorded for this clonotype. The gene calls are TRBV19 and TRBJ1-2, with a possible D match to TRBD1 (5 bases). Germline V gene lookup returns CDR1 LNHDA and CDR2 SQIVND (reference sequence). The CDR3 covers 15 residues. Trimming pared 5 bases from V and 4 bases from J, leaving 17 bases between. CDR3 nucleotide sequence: TGTGCCAGTAGTCTCGAGGAACGGGGGACCTATGGCTACACCTTC. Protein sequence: CASSLEERGTYGYTF. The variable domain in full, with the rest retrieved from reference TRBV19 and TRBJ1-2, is DGGITQSPKYLFRKEGQNVTLSCEQNLNHDAMYWYRQDPGQGLRLIYYSQIVNDFQKGDIAEGYSVSREKKESFPLTVTSAQKNPTAFYLCASSLEERGTYGYTFGSGTRLTVV.

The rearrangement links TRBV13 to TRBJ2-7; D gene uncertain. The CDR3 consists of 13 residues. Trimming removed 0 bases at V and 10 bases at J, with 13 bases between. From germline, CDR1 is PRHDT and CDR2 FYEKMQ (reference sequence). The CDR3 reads CASSLGLEEAQYF. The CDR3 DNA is TGTGCCAGCAGCTTAGGGCTAGAAGAGGCCCAGTACTTC.